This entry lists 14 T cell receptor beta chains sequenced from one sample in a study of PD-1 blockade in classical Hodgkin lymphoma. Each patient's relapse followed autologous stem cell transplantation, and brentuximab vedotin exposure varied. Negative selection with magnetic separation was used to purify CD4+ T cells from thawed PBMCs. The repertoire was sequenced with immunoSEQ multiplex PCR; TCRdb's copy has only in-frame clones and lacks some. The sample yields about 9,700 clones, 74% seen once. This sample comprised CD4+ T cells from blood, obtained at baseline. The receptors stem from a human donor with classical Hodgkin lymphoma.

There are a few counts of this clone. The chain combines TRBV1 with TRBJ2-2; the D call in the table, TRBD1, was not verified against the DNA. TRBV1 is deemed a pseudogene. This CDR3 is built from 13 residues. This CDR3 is CTSSQDTGGELFF. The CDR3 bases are TGCACCAGCAGCCAAGATACAGGCGGGGAGCTGTTTTTT.

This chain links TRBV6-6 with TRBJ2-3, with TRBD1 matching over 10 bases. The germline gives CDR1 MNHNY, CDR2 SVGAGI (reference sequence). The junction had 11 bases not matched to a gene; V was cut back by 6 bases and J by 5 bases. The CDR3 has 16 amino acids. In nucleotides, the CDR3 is TGTGCCAGCAGGGGGCCCGGGACAGGGGCCAGAGATACGCAGTATTTT. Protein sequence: CASRGPGTGARDTQYF.

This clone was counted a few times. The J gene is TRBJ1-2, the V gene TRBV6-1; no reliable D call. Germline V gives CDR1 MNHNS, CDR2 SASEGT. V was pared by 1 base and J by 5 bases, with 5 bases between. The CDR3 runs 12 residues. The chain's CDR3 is CASSEEPYGYTF. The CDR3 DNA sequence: TGTGCCAGCAGTGAAGAGCCATATGGCTACACCTTC.

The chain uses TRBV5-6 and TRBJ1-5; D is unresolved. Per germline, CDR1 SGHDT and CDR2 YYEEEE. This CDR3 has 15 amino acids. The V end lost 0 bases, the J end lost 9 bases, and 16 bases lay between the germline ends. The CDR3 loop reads CASSLGLSWEGPQHF. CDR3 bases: TGTGCCAGCAGCTTGGGACTGTCGTGGGAAGGGCCCCAGCATTTT.

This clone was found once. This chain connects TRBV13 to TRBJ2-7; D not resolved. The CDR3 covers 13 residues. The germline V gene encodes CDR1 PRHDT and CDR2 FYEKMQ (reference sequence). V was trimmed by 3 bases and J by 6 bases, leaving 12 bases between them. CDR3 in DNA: TGTGCCAGCAGCTTGGCCGGTATTAGCGAGCAGTACTTC. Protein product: CASSLAGISEQYF.

The CDR3 coding sequence is TGTGCCAGCAGCCGGTTGGCGGGTCAGGCCTACAATGAGCAGTTCTTC. Translation: CASSRLAGQAYNEQFF. The chain joins TRBV7-8 to TRBJ2-1; D is possibly TRBD2 (5 bases). The germline CDR1 and CDR2 sequences are SGHVS and FQNEAQ. This CDR3 region has 16 residues. Trimming took 5 bases from V and 2 from J, leaving 16 bases between them. Full variable domain (outside the CDR3, taken from reference TRBV7-8 and TRBJ2-1): GAGVSQSPRYKVAKRGQDVALRCDPISGHVSLFWYQQALGQGPEFLTYFQNEAQLDKSGLPSDRFFAERPEGSVSTLKIQRTQQEDSAVYLCASSRLAGQAYNEQFFGPGTRLTVL.

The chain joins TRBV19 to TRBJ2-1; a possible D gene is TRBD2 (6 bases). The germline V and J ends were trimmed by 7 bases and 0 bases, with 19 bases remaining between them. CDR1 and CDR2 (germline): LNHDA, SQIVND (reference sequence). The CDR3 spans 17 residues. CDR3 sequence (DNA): TGTGCCAGTACCCAAAGTCGGGACTTTAACTCCTACAATGAGCAGTTCTTC. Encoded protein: CASTQSRDFNSYNEQFF.

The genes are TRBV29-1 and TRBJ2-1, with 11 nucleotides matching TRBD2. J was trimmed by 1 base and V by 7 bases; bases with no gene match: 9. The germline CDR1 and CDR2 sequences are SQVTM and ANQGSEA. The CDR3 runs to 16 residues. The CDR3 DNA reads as TGCAGCGCCTTTACTAGCGGGAGTAAGTCCTACAATGAGCAGTTCTTC. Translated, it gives CSAFTSGSKSYNEQFF.

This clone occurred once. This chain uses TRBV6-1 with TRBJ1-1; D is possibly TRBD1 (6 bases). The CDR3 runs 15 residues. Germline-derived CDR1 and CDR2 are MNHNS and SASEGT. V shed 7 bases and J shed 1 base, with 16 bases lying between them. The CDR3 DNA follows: TGTGCCAGCACCGTATCACCGGGACAGAACACTGAAGCTTTCTTT. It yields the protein CASTVSPGQNTEAFF.

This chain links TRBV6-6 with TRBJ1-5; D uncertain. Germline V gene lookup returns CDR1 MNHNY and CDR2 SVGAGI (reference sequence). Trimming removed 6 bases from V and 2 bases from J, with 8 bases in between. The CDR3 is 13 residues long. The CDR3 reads CASRGSRNQPQHF. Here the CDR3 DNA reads TGTGCCAGCAGGGGTTCCCGCAATCAGCCCCAGCATTTT.

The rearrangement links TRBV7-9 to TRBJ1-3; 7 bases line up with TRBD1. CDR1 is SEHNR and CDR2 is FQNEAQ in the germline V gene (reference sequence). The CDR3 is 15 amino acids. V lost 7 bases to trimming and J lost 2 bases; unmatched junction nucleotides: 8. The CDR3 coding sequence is TGTGCCAGCAACCCCCAGGGGGGGACTGGAAACACCATATATTTT. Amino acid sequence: CASNPQGGTGNTIYF.

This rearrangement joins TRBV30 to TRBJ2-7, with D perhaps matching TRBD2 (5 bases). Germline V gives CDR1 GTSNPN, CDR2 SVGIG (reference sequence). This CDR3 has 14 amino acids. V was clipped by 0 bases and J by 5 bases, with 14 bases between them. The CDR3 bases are TGTGCCTGGAGTGTACGAGGGCCCGGCCACGAGCAGTACTTC. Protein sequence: CAWSVRGPGHEQYF.

The DNA for the CDR3 is TGTGCCAGCAGTAGATCAGGGGCCGCGTATGGCTACACCTTC. Its translation is CASSRSGAAYGYTF. This chain joins TRBV28 and TRBJ1-2; D might be TRBD1 (6 bases). Trimming cost V 5 bases and J 5 bases, with 15 bases left between them. The CDR3 runs 14 residues. CDR1 is MDHEN and CDR2 is SYDVKM in the germline V gene.

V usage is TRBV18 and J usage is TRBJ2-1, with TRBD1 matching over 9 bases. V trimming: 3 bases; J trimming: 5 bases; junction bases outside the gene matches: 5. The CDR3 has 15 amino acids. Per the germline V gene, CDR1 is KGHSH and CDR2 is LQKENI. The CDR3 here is CASSPLTGGDNEQFF. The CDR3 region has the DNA TGTGCCAGCTCACCCCTGACAGGGGGAGACAATGAGCAGTTCTTC.